The 19 T cell receptor beta chains below come from one sample, sequenced in a study of T-cell memory formation after mild COVID-19. In TCRdb, the 5' RACE reads were re-called with MiXCR into one record per CDR3 protein. The sample lists 150,000 or so distinct CDR3 sequences; around a tenth were seen once. Input material: PBMCs or a T cell subset sorted from them (not recorded which). These receptor sequences come from a man between 18 and 35 years old who had mild COVID-19 (a few samples of this study predate the infection). Cell type and time point are not known.

This clonotype was recorded a few times. This chain links TRBV4-2 with TRBJ2-1; D unresolved. V lost 3 bases and J 7 bases, leaving 10 bases between the germline ends. Germline V gives CDR1 LGHNA, CDR2 YNFKEQ. CDR3 length: 13 residues. This CDR3 reads CASSQASENEQFF. The CDR3 nucleotides read TGTGCCAGCAGCCAGGCGAGCGAGAATGAGCAGTTCTTC.

This clonotype appeared a few times. The genes are TRBV12-3 or TRBV12-4 and TRBJ1-4; D is ambiguous. This CDR3 spans 12 amino acids. The V end lost 6 bases, the J end lost 8 bases, and 10 bases lay between the germline ends. The DNA of the CDR3 is TGTGCCAGCAGCCCCCGCTGGGAAAAACTGTTTTTT. This gives the protein CASSPRWEKLFF.

This clonotype was found many times. V is TRBV7-9 and J is TRBJ1-5; a weak D match, TRBD1 (6 bases). Germline loops: CDR1 SEHNR, CDR2 FQNEAQ (reference sequence). V lost 5 bases to trimming and J lost 5 bases, with 16 bases between them. This CDR3 spans 15 amino acids. This chain's CDR3 is CASSPLGGQDQPQHF. The CDR3 DNA reads TGTGCCAGCAGCCCTTTGGGGGGGCAGGATCAGCCCCAGCATTTT.

J is TRBJ2-7 and V is TRBV7-9; D could derive from TRBD1 or TRBD2 (5 bases each). Germline CDR1 reads SEHNR; CDR2 reads FQNEAQ (reference sequence). The CDR3 spans 14 residues. V lost 3 bases and J lost 4, with 13 bases in between. The CDR3 DNA follows: TGTGCCAGCAGCTTGGCAGGGTGGGAGTACGAGCAGTACTTC. Translating gives CASSLAGWEYEQYF.

There are many counts of this clonotype. The rearrangement links TRBV4-3 to TRBJ1-2; D is unresolved. Germline assignment: CDR1 LGHNA and CDR2 YSLEER. Trimming removed 0 bases from V and 7 bases from J, with 6 bases in between. The CDR3 consists of 12 residues. For the CDR3, the DNA is TGCGCCAGCAGCCAAGATCGAGGTGGCTACACCTTC. The encoded protein is CASSQDRGGYTF.

The chain recombines TRBV28 with TRBJ1-5; D not resolved. The CDR3 extends over 14 amino acids. Trimming stripped 7 bases from V and 4 bases from J, with 14 bases between. Germline V gene lookup returns CDR1 MDHEN and CDR2 SYDVKM. The CDR3 DNA sequence: TGTGCCAGCAACAGAGAACCTCAAAATCAGCCCCAGCATTTT. Translated, it gives CASNREPQNQPQHF.

This clonotype appeared a few times. In DNA form, the CDR3 reads TGTGCCAGCAGCGGCCGGGACAGGTTCTACGAGCAGTACTTC. This gives the protein CASSGRDRFYEQYF. The chain employs TRBV7-9 and TRBJ2-7; 8 nucleotides match TRBD1. Germline trimming cut 5 bases from V and 3 bases from J; bases unmatched to any gene: 6. This CDR3 has 14 residues. From germline, CDR1 is SEHNR and CDR2 FQNEAQ (reference sequence).

The chain uses TRBV20-1 and TRBJ2-1; the match to TRBD2 covers 12 bases. The J segment lost 12 bases and the V segment lost 5 bases, leaving 8 bases of the junction unmatched. The CDR3 spans 13 residues. Germline lookup yields CDR1 DFQATT and CDR2 SNEGSKA (reference sequence). The CDR3 here is CSAPLAGGPVQFF. In DNA, the CDR3 is TGCAGTGCTCCTCTAGCGGGGGGGCCGGTGCAGTTCTTC.

The chain combines TRBV25-1 with TRBJ1-2; unclear D gene. CDR3 size: 13 residues. Trimming left V 7 bases short and J 8 bases short, with 17 bases between. CDR1 is MGHDK and CDR2 is SYGVNS in the germline V gene. The CDR3 loop is CASTLAGDYGYTF. The CDR3 DNA reads as TGTGCCAGCACCCTCGCTGGGGATTACGGCTACACCTTC.

The rearrangement uses TRBV28 and TRBJ2-3, with TRBD2 matching 8 bases. The germline CDR1 and CDR2 sequences are MDHEN and SYDVKM. The CDR3 extends over 14 amino acids. The V gene end was trimmed by 6 bases and the J gene end by 2 bases; junction bases not matched to a gene: 4. CDR3 region: CASRDGGDTDTQYF. CDR3 sequence (DNA): TGTGCCAGCAGGGACGGGGGGGACACAGATACGCAGTATTTT.

This clonotype was seen only a few times. The chain employs TRBV5-1 and TRBJ1-2; D gene ambiguous. Germline-derived CDR1 and CDR2 are SGHRS and YFSETQ. Trimming shortened V by 4 bases and J by 4 bases, and 14 bases separated the two germline ends. There are 14 residues in the CDR3. The CDR3 DNA follows: TGCGCCAGCAGCCCAACCGGGCCCCTCTATGGCTACACCTTC. It encodes CASSPTGPLYGYTF.

J is TRBJ2-1 and V is TRBV20-1; a possible D gene is TRBD1 (5 bases). In germline, CDR1 is DFQATT, CDR2 SNEGSKA (reference sequence). V was shortened by 3 bases and J by 6 bases, with 18 bases between the two germline ends. CDR3 length equals 15 residues. CDR3 sequence reads: CSASTGPNALNEQFF. As DNA, the CDR3 is TGCAGTGCTAGCACAGGTCCCAACGCCCTCAATGAGCAGTTCTTC.

This rearrangement joins TRBV5-1 to TRBJ2-3; 10 bases are shared with TRBD1. CDR3 length: 17 residues. Trimming took 4 bases from V and 1 from J; bases not matched to a gene: 9. Germline V gene sequence: CDR1 SGHRS, CDR2 YFSETQ. CDR3 amino acids: CASSPVPGTGGTDTQYF. CDR3 DNA sequence: TGCGCCAGCAGCCCCGTCCCCGGGACAGGGGGCACAGATACGCAGTATTTT.

The V and J genes are TRBV7-9 and TRBJ2-7; D might be TRBD1 or TRBD2, each matching 5 bases. The V end was cut by 5 bases, the J end by 3 bases, with 20 bases between. CDR1 SEHNR and CDR2 FQNEAQ come from the germline V gene (reference sequence). This CDR3 region has 16 residues. Written as DNA, the CDR3 is TGTGCCAGCAGCCAACCCGTGACGGGACGGGGCTACGAGCAGTACTTC. Protein: CASSQPVTGRGYEQYF.

This clonotype has at least ten counts. The rearrangement links TRBV11-1 to TRBJ2-1; tentatively, D is TRBD1 or TRBD2 (6 bases each). In germline, CDR1 is SGHAT, CDR2 FQDESV (reference sequence). The CDR3 extends over 16 amino acids. With 4 bases removed from V and 5 bases from J, the gap between germline ends came to 18 bases. The CDR3 DNA sequence: TGTGCCAGCAGCTGGAAATCTAGGGGGGCCCACAATGAGCAGTTCTTC. It encodes CASSWKSRGAHNEQFF.

The chain recombines TRBV5-1 with TRBJ1-2, with D perhaps matching TRBD1 (5 bases). Germline V gene data show CDR1 as SGHRS and CDR2 as YFSETQ. The CDR3 totals 12 residues. Trimming removed 0 bases at V and 10 bases at J, with 10 bases between. The CDR3 DNA sequence: TGCGCCAGCAGCTTGGTGCCGGGGCACTACACCTTC. Amino acids: CASSLVPGHYTF.

This clonotype was counted between two and nine times. The gene calls are TRBV28 and TRBJ1-3; D gene unclear. V was pared by 4 bases and J by 0 bases, with 7 bases between. CDR1 and CDR2 (germline): MDHEN, SYDVKM. The CDR3 consists of 14 residues. Here the CDR3 DNA reads TGTGCCAGCAGTTCCGGGATCTCTGGAAACACCATATATTTT. Amino acids: CASSSGISGNTIYF.

This rearrangement joins TRBV20-1 to TRBJ2-3; D unresolved. Trimming removed 0 bases at V and 0 bases at J, with 10 bases between. The CDR3 runs 15 residues. CDR1 is DFQATT and CDR2 is SNEGSKA in the germline V gene (reference sequence). The CDR3 loop is CSARDRKTSTDTQYF. In DNA form, the CDR3 reads TGCAGTGCTAGAGATAGGAAAACTAGCACAGATACGCAGTATTTT.

Worth noting for this clonotype: A much larger clone sits a single nucleotide away, making a read error possible. This chain connects TRBV6-5 to TRBJ1-1; D is uncertain. Germline CDR1 MNHEY, CDR2 SVGAGI. V dropped 0 bases and J dropped 0 bases, with 2 bases sitting between them. The CDR3 is made up of 13 amino acids. The DNA for the CDR3 is TGTGCCAGCAGTTACTCGATGAACACTGAAGCTTTCTTT. It translates to CASSYSMNTEAFF.